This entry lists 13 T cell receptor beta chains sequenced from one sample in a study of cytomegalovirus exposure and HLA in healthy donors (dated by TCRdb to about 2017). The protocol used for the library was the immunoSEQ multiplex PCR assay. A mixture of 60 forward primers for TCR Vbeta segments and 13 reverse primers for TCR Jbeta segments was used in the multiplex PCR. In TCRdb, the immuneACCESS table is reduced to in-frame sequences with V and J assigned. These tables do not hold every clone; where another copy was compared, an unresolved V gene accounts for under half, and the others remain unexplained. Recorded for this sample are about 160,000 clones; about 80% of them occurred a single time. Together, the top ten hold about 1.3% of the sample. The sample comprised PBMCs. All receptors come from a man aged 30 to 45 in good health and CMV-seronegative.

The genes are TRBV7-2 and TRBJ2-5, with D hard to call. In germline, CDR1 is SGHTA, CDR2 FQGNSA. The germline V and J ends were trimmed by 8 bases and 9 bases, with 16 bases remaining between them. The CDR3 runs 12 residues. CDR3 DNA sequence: TGTGCCAGCCAGACTGAACTTCGGGCCCAGTACTTC. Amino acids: CASQTELRAQYF.

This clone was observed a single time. CDR3 DNA sequence: TGTGCCAGTTCCCTAAGGACGGGGGGTGGCACAGATACGCAGTATTTT. Translation gives CASSLRTGGGTDTQYF. The gene calls are TRBV19 and TRBJ2-3; 7 nucleotides match TRBD2. The CDR3 has 16 residues. Germline CDR1 is LNHDA and CDR2 is SQIVND (reference sequence). Trimming at V came to 8 bases and at J to 1 base, leaving 12 bases not matched to a gene.

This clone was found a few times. CDR3 amino acids: CASSFEGTGKNEKLFF. DNA of the CDR3: TGTGCCAGCAGTTTTGAGGGGACAGGGAAGAATGAAAAACTGTTTTTT. The genes are TRBV27 and TRBJ1-4; the match to TRBD1 covers 9 bases. The CDR3 runs to 16 residues. V shed 3 bases and J 5 bases; nucleotides not matched to a gene: 7. Germline V gives CDR1 MNHEY, CDR2 SMNVEV (reference sequence).

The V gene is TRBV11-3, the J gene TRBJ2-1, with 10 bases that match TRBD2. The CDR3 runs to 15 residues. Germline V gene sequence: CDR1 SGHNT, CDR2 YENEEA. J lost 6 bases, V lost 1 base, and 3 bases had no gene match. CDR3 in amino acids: CASSLVASGGNEQFF. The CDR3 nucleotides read TGTGCCAGCAGCTTAGTGGCTAGCGGGGGCAATGAGCAGTTCTTC.

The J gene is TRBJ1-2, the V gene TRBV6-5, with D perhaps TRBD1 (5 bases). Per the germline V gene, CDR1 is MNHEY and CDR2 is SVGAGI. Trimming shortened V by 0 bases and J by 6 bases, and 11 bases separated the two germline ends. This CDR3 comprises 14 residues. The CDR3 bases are TGTGCCAGCAGTTACTCCATCAGGGCTAATGGCTACACCTTC. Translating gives CASSYSIRANGYTF.

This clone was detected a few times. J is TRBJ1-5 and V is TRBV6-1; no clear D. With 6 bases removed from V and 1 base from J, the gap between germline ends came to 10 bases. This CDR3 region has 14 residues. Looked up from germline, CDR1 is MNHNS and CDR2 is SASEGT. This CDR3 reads CASRGEQSNQPQHF. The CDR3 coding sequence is TGTGCCAGCAGGGGAGAGCAGAGCAATCAGCCCCAGCATTTT.

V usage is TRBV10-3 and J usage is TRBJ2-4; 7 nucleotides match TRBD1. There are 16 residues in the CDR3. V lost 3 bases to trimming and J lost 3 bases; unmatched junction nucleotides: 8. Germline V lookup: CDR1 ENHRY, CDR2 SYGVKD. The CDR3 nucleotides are TGTGCCATCAGTGAATTCGGGACAGTTAACAAAAACATTCAGTACTTC. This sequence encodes CAISEFGTVNKNIQYF.

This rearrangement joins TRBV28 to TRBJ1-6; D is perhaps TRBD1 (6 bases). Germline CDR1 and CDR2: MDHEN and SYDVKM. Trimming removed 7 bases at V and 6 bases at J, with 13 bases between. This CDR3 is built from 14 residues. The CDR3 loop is CASNSQGINSPLHF. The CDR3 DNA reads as TGTGCCAGCAACTCCCAGGGGATTAATTCACCCCTCCACTTT.

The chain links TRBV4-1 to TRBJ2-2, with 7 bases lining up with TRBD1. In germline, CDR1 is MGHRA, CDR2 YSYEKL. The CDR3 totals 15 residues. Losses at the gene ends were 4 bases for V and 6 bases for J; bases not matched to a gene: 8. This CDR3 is CASSRPQGSAGELFF. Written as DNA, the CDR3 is TGCGCCAGCAGCCGGCCACAGGGGTCCGCCGGGGAGCTGTTTTTT.

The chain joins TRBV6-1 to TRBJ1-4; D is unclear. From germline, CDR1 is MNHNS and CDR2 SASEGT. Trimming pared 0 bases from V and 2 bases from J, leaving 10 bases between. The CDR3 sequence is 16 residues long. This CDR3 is CASSEALGSTNEKLFF. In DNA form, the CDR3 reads TGTGCCAGCAGTGAAGCTTTGGGGAGTACTAATGAAAAACTGTTTTTT.

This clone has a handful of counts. The CDR3 DNA is TGTGCCAGCAGTTACTCCACGGGCAGGGGAAGGGGTGAGCAGTTCTTC. Translating gives CASSYSTGRGRGEQFF. The chain has TRBV6-5 and TRBJ2-1, with D maybe TRBD1 (6 bases). The CDR3 spans 16 residues. Germline V CDR1 and CDR2: MNHEY, SVGAGI. V lost 0 bases, J lost 9 bases, and 18 bases lay in between.

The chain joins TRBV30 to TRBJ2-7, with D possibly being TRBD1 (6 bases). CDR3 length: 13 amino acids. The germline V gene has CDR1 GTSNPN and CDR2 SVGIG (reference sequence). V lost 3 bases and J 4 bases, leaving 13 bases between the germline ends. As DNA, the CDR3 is TGTGCCTGGAGCGCAGGGGTCATTTACGAGCAGTACTTC. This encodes CAWSAGVIYEQYF.

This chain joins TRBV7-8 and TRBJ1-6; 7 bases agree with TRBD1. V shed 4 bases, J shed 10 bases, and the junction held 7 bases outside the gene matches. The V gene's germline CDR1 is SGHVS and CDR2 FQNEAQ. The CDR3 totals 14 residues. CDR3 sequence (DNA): TGTGCCAGCAGCTCTGACAGGGCAGGGTCACCCCTCCACTTT. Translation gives CASSSDRAGSPLHF.